This is a list of T cell receptor beta chains from one sample in a study of cytotoxic CD8 clonotypes in ibrutinib-treated CLL. The method was immunoSEQ multiplex PCR; TCRdb's version includes in-frame clones alone and lacks a portion of them. The sample shows about 68,000 clones, roughly 72% of them seen only once. Sequences were derived from PBMCs, sampled after 12 months of ibrutinib treatment. Source of these receptors: a human donor with chronic lymphocytic leukemia. Each CDR3 is given with its conserved first and last residue. A D gene is named only where the DNA matches it firmly. Expanded clones get a size class; other rows say once, few or many, or leave the size out.

size,J,D,V,DNA,CDR3
NA,TRBJ2-1,TRBD2,TRBV5-1,TGCGCCAGCAGCTTGCAGCGGGGGGACTACAATGAGCAGTTCTTC,CASSLQRGDYNEQFF
few,TRBJ2-7,TRBD1,TRBV7-2,TGTGCCAGCAGCTTAGTTGGGACAGGGGGCTACGAGCAGTACTTC,CASSLVGTGGYEQYF
NA,TRBJ1-1,NA,TRBV5-1,TGCGCCAGCAGCTTGGGAGTCCAAAGGGGCACTGAAGCTTTCTTT,CASSLGVQRGTEAFF
NA,TRBJ1-2,TRBD1,TRBV6-5,TGTGCCAGCAGTATAGCGGGACAGGTCTATGGCTACACCTTC,CASSIAGQVYGYTF
NA,TRBJ1-1,NA,TRBV5-1,TGCGCCAGCAGCTTGCTAGGATCTATGAACACTGAAGCTTTCTTT,CASSLLGSMNTEAFF
NA,TRBJ1-1,NA,TRBV9,TGTGCCAGCAGCGTCCAGGGACAGAACACTGAAGCTTTCTTT,CASSVQGQNTEAFF
few,TRBJ2-1,NA,TRBV7-9,TGTGCCAGCAGAAACAGGGTTAATGAGCAGTTCTTC,CASRNRVNEQFF
few,TRBJ2-5,NA,TRBV5-1,TGCGCCAGCAGCTTGGGTTACGGAGAAGAGACCCAGTACTTC,CASSLGYGEETQYF
once,TRBJ1-1,NA,TRBV7-3,TGTGCCAGCAGCTTAATGGCGGCAGTGAACACTGAAGCTTTCTTT,CASSLMAAVNTEAFF
NA,TRBJ1-1,NA,TRBV4-3,TGCGCCAGCAGCCAAGTTCGGGTGGACACTGAAGCTTTCTTT,CASSQVRVDTEAFF
few,TRBJ1-5,NA,TRBV4-1,TGCGCCAGCAGCCAAGATGAGGGTCAGCCCCAGCATTTT,CASSQDEGQPQHF
NA,TRBJ1-4,NA,TRBV2,TGTGCCAGCAGTGAGAGGACATGGACTAATGAAAAACTGTTTTTT,CASSERTWTNEKLFF
NA,TRBJ1-2,NA,TRBV10-3,TGTGCCATCAGTGAGTCGCCGGGACAAAGGGATGGGGGTGGCTACACCTTC,CAISESPGQRDGGGYTF
NA,TRBJ1-2,TRBD1,TRBV4-2,TGTGCCAGCAGAATCGACAGGGGGGGCAACTATGGCTACACCTTC,CASRIDRGGNYGYTF
once,TRBJ1-1,NA,TRBV28,TGTGCCAGCAGGTTTCTTACAGGACGCGGGCACACTGAAGCTTTCTTT,CASRFLTGRGHTEAFF
NA,TRBJ2-2,NA,TRBV30,TGTGCCTGGAGTGTACCACAGCGCACCGGGGAGCTGTTTTTT,CAWSVPQRTGELFF
NA,TRBJ2-7,NA,TRBV5-6,TGTGCCAGCAGCTTCTTAACAGGGTCTGGGTACGAGCAGTACTTC,CASSFLTGSGYEQYF
NA,TRBJ2-1,TRBD2,TRBV5-1,TGCGCCAGCAGCCGGACTAGCGGGGGTGGAAATGAGCAGTTCTTC,CASSRTSGGGNEQFF
once,TRBJ1-1,NA,TRBV9,TGTGCCAGCAGCGCCCTAGGGGCAGGGAACACTGAAGCTTTCTTT,CASSALGAGNTEAFF
NA,TRBJ2-2,TRBD1,TRBV7-8,TGTGCCAGCAGCCTCAGGACAGGGGGCTATGCCGGGGAGCTGTTTTTT,CASSLRTGGYAGELFF
once,TRBJ2-6,TRBD2,TRBV13,TGTGCCAGCAGCTTCTGGACTAGCGGAAGCTCTGGGGCCAACGTCCTGACTTTC,CASSFWTSGSSGANVLTF
NA,TRBJ1-1,NA,TRBV6-5,TGTGCCAGCAGTTATAACCACAGGGCCTTGAACACTGAAGCTTTCTTT,CASSYNHRALNTEAFF
NA,TRBJ2-3,NA,TRBV5-5,TGTGCCAGCAGCTTGATCCCCGGTCAGGGGACAGATACGCAGTATTTT,CASSLIPGQGTDTQYF
NA,TRBJ2-3,NA,TRBV9,TGTGCCAGCAGCGTACGACCGAACACAGATACGCAGTATTTT,CASSVRPNTDTQYF
NA,TRBJ1-6,NA,TRBV5-6,TGTGCCAGCAGCTTGGTTGGCAGACCGAATTCACCCCTCCACTTT,CASSLVGRPNSPLHF
once,TRBJ2-2,NA,TRBV5-1,TGCGCCAGCAGCCCCTGGACTACGTCCGGGGAGCTGTTTTTT,CASSPWTTSGELFF
NA,TRBJ2-1,TRBD2,TRBV7-2,TGTGCCAGCAGCTTCTTTGGGACTAGCCGCTACAATGAGCAGTTCTTC,CASSFFGTSRYNEQFF
NA,TRBJ1-3,NA,TRBV11-3,TGTGCCAGCAGCTTGTCCCTCGGGGACACCATATATTTT,CASSLSLGDTIYF
NA,TRBJ1-2,NA,TRBV5-6,TGTGCCAGCAGCTTGGACCCCCGAATTGGGCTCTATGGCTACACCTTC,CASSLDPRIGLYGYTF
NA,TRBJ2-5,NA,TRBV5-1,TGCGCCAGCAGCTTATCCACCGGGACACCACCGGGGGAGACCCAGTACTTC,CASSLSTGTPPGETQYF
NA,TRBJ2-2,NA,TRBV12-5,TGTGCTAGTGGACCCCCAGGAGCCATCGCGAACACCGGGGAGCTGTTTTTT,CASGPPGAIANTGELFF
few,TRBJ2-1,NA,TRBV19,TGTGCCAGTAGTAGGGGGGGGCAGGGTTTTTTGAATGAGCAGTTCTTC,CASSRGGQGFLNEQFF
few,TRBJ1-2,NA,TRBV19,TGTGCCAGTAGCCCAGACATCAACTATGGCTACACCTTC,CASSPDINYGYTF
few,TRBJ2-1,TRBD1,TRBV7-2,TGTGCCAGCAGCCAAGGACAGGCCGTCAATGAGCAGTTCTTC,CASSQGQAVNEQFF
NA,TRBJ1-2,TRBD1,TRBV5-8,TGTGCCAGCAGCGAAGCACAGGGGAGAGACTATGGCTACACCTTC,CASSEAQGRDYGYTF
NA,TRBJ1-1,NA,TRBV6-4,TGTGCCAGCAGGGCCAGGGTGAACACTGAAGCTTTCTTT,CASRARVNTEAFF
NA,TRBJ2-2,NA,TRBV7-9,TGTGCCAGCAGACCCGACCCCCTTGGCGGCACCGGGGAGCTGTTTTTT,CASRPDPLGGTGELFF
NA,TRBJ1-1,NA,TRBV13,TGTGCCAGCAGCTTAGCTCCCGGGTCGGGCGAAGCTTTCTTT,CASSLAPGSGEAFF
NA,TRBJ2-1,NA,TRBV19,TGTGCCAGTAGTCCGTCTGGCACGACCCTCGGCAATGAGCAGTTCTTC,CASSPSGTTLGNEQFF
few,TRBJ1-3,NA,TRBV7-9,TGTGCCAGCAGCTTAGGACTCTCTGGAAACACCATATATTTT,CASSLGLSGNTIYF
NA,TRBJ2-1,TRBD2,TRBV18,TGTGCCAGCTCACCACGATGGGGGGGTGAGCAGTTCTTC,CASSPRWGGEQFF
NA,TRBJ1-4,NA,TRBV5-1,TGCGCCAGCAGGGCCCAGGGAGGTGAAAAACTGTTTTTT,CASRAQGGEKLFF
NA,TRBJ2-3,NA,TRBV11-2,TGTGCCAGCAGCCCGATGGACAACACAGATACGCAGTATTTT,CASSPMDNTDTQYF
NA,TRBJ2-1,NA,TRBV11-2,TGTGCCAGCAGCCCCTCGCGGTGGGGGTCGCGGAATGAGCAGTTCTTC,CASSPSRWGSRNEQFF
once,TRBJ2-5,TRBD1,TRBV9,TGTGCCAGCAGCGTAGAGGGGACAGGGAAGACCCAGTACTTC,CASSVEGTGKTQYF
NA,TRBJ1-5,NA,TRBV7-2,TGTGCCAGCAGCTTAGGTGTAGGTCAGCCCCAGCATTTT,CASSLGVGQPQHF
NA,TRBJ1-2,NA,TRBV7-9,TGTGCCAGCAGTTTCGACAGTAACTATGGCTACACCTTC,CASSFDSNYGYTF
NA,TRBJ2-3,NA,TRBV6-1,TGTGCCAGCAGGTTCGGCAGCTCCACAGATACGCAGTATTTT,CASRFGSSTDTQYF
NA,TRBJ2-2,TRBD1,TRBV28,TGTGCCAGCGGAGACAGGGCCAACACCGGGGAGCTGTTTTTT,CASGDRANTGELFF
few,TRBJ1-1,TRBD1,TRBV19,TGTGCCACTAGGGACAGGGGGGACACTGAAGCTTTCTTT,CATRDRGDTEAFF
NA,TRBJ1-1,NA,TRBV5-1,TGCGCCAGCAGCTTGGATGGGCAGTCATACACTGAAGCTTTCTTT,CASSLDGQSYTEAFF
NA,TRBJ1-1,NA,TRBV7-8,TGTGCCAGCAGCTTAGTGCAGGGGACCACTGAAGCTTTCTTT,CASSLVQGTTEAFF
NA,TRBJ1-1,NA,TRBV9,TGTGCCAGCAGCCCTTTTGTTGTGGGGGCGCAAACTGAAGCTTTCTTT,CASSPFVVGAQTEAFF
NA,TRBJ2-7,NA,TRBV6-1,TGTGCCAGCCCTACCTCACTAAATGGGAATAGCGAGCAGTACTTC,CASPTSLNGNSEQYF
NA,TRBJ1-2,TRBD1,TRBV7-9,TGTGCCAGCAGCCCCAACCTTAGACAGGGGCACTATGGCTACACCTTC,CASSPNLRQGHYGYTF